Below are 31 T cell receptor beta chains sequenced from a single sample in a study of CD8+ T cells in alopecia areata. Sequencing used cDNA as its template, made by extracting RNA and reverse transcribing it. The method was immunoSEQ multiplex PCR; TCRdb's version includes in-frame clones alone and lacks a portion of them. The profile shows 200,000 to 250,000 clones, 66% of them singletons. Stated treatment: oral pan-JAK inhibitor, 5-10 mg twice daily. The material was CD4+ T cells sorted from blood, obtained between weeks 43 and 45, from a patient treated with tofacitinib. These receptors came from a human donor with alopecia areata.

There are a few counts of this clone. The chain has TRBV7-2 and TRBJ1-1, with D tentatively TRBD1 (6 bases). The V end lost 0 bases, the J end lost 5 bases, and 10 bases lay between the germline ends. CDR1 and CDR2 (germline): SGHTA, FQGNSA. The CDR3 has 14 amino acids. CDR3 nucleotide sequence: TGTGCCAGCAGCTTAGCAGGGGGAGCGACTGAAGCTTTCTTT. Amino acid sequence: CASSLAGGATEAFF.

The rearrangement uses TRBV12-5 and TRBJ1-1; the D is unclear. Germline V gene data show CDR1 as LGHNT and CDR2 as FRNRAP. Trimming took 7 bases from V and 4 from J, leaving 16 bases between them. CDR3 length equals 14 residues. CDR3 protein: CASVAGYMVTEAFF. The CDR3 DNA reads TGTGCTAGTGTCGCCGGGTATATGGTCACTGAAGCTTTCTTT.

CDR3: CASSLKGSRSYTF. In nucleotides, the CDR3 is TGTGCCAGCAGTTTAAAGGGCAGCAGAAGCTACACCTTC. The V and J genes are TRBV27 and TRBJ1-2; D uncertain. This CDR3 is 13 amino acids long. Trimming pared 2 bases from V and 9 bases from J, leaving 13 bases between. CDR1 is MNHEY and CDR2 is SMNVEV in the germline V gene (reference sequence).

This clone appeared once. The genes are TRBV30 and TRBJ1-6; no reliable D call. The CDR3 has 14 amino acids. Trimming shortened V by 1 base and J by 9 bases, and 13 bases separated the two germline ends. Germline loops: CDR1 GTSNPN, CDR2 SVGIG (reference sequence). This chain's CDR3 is CAWSAPSYGSPLHF. The CDR3 DNA follows: TGTGCCTGGAGTGCACCTTCCTACGGTTCACCCCTCCACTTT.

The gene calls are TRBV15 and TRBJ1-5; TRBD1 is a possible D gene (5 bases). The CDR3 spans 14 residues. Trimming shortened V by 2 bases and J by 7 bases, and 12 bases separated the two germline ends. From germline, CDR1 is LNHNV and CDR2 YYDKDF (reference sequence). The CDR3 region is CATSRQGKGQPQHF. The DNA of the CDR3 is TGTGCCACCAGCAGACAGGGAAAGGGGCAGCCCCAGCATTTT. Combining the CDR3 with reference TRBV15 and TRBJ1-5 gives the whole variable domain DAMVIQNPRYQVTQFGKPVTLSCSQTLNHNVMYWYQQKSSQAPKLLFHYYDKDFNNEADTPDNFQSRRPNTSFCFLDIRSPGLGDTAMYLCATSRQGKGQPQHFGDGTRLSIL.

This chain links TRBV30 with TRBJ2-2; TRBD1 agrees at 8 bases. Germline V gives CDR1 GTSNPN, CDR2 SVGIG (reference sequence). V shed 2 bases and J 7 bases; nucleotides not matched to a gene: 9. The CDR3 spans 15 residues. DNA for the CDR3: TGTGCCTGGAGTCCCCGGACAGGGATTAACGGGGAGCTGTTTTTT. Translating gives CAWSPRTGINGELFF.

V and J are TRBV25-1 and TRBJ1-6; possible D gene TRBD1, 5 bases. In germline, CDR1 is MGHDK, CDR2 SYGVNS. The CDR3 totals 15 residues. Deletions cut 2 bases from V and 7 bases from J, with 12 bases between. CDR3 residues: CASSEGQGGNSPLHF. In DNA, the CDR3 is TGTGCCAGCAGTGAAGGTCAGGGCGGGAATTCACCCCTCCACTTT.

This chain connects TRBV19 to TRBJ2-2, with 8 bases that match TRBD1. The CDR3 extends over 15 amino acids. J was trimmed by 4 bases and V by 1 base; bases with no gene match: 2. Germline V gene lookup returns CDR1 LNHDA and CDR2 SQIVND (reference sequence). The CDR3 here is CASSIGTGRTGELFF. The DNA for the CDR3 is TGTGCCAGTAGTATAGGGACAGGGCGCACCGGGGAGCTGTTTTTT.

The sample holds a few counts of this clone. The rearrangement uses TRBV10-3 and TRBJ1-5; no clear D. Germline-derived CDR1 and CDR2 are ENHRY and SYGVKD. Trimming took 2 bases from V and 7 from J, leaving 3 bases between them. The CDR3 runs to 11 residues. CDR3 residues: CAISEGQPQHF. CDR3 bases: TGTGCCATCAGTGAGGGACAGCCCCAGCATTTT.

This chain links TRBV29-1 with TRBJ2-7, with 12 bases lining up with TRBD1. The J segment lost 4 bases and the V segment lost 5 bases, leaving 3 bases of the junction unmatched. CDR3 length equals 13 residues. Germline V gene sequence: CDR1 SQVTM, CDR2 ANQGSEA. This chain's CDR3 is CSVWDRGPYEQYF. The DNA for the CDR3 is TGCAGCGTTTGGGACAGGGGGCCGTACGAGCAGTACTTC.

The chain uses TRBV6-5 and TRBJ1-5, with D perhaps TRBD1 (5 bases). V lost 2 bases and J lost 5, with 13 bases in between. Germline CDR1 is MNHEY and CDR2 is SVGAGI. CDR3 length equals 15 residues. In DNA form, the CDR3 reads TGTGCCAGCAGTTACACCGGTAGGGGCGATCAGCCCCAGCATTTT. Translation: CASSYTGRGDQPQHF.

This clone was detected a few times. At one end, the junction sequence differs from germline, possibly due to a read error. V is TRBV29-1 and J is TRBJ1-2; D is unresolved. The length of the CDR3 is 16 residues. The germline gives CDR1 SQVTM, CDR2 ANQGSEA. The CDR3 DNA reads TGCAGCGTTCAACTACCGGGGATCGGGTATAACTCTGGCTACACCTTC. Protein product: CSVQLPGIGYNSGYTF.

The chain employs TRBV25-1 and TRBJ1-2, with 9 bases that match TRBD1. The CDR3 extends over 16 amino acids. Germline V gene lookup returns CDR1 MGHDK and CDR2 SYGVNS. V dropped 5 bases and J dropped 8; count of bases not matched to a gene: 15. The CDR3 DNA follows: TGTGCCAGCAGTCCACAAACGGGACAGGGACCGTGGGGCTACACCTTC. Its protein is CASSPQTGQGPWGYTF.

The V call is TRBV9, the J call TRBJ2-6; TRBD1 is a possible D gene (5 bases). Trimming removed 0 bases from V and 2 bases from J, with 9 bases in between. Germline values: CDR1 SGDLS, CDR2 YYNGEE. This CDR3 region has 16 residues. DNA for the CDR3: TGTGCCAGCAGCGTAGGGGGCAGCACTGGGGCCAACGTCCTGACTTTC. Protein sequence: CASSVGGSTGANVLTF.

The chain recombines TRBV30 with TRBJ2-1; the match to TRBD2 covers 13 bases. V shed 0 bases and J 7 bases; nucleotides not matched to a gene: 3. Germline V gives CDR1 GTSNPN, CDR2 SVGIG (reference sequence). This CDR3 has 15 amino acids. The CDR3 spells CAWSVLAGGRNEQFF. The CDR3 DNA sequence: TGTGCCTGGAGTGTACTAGCGGGGGGGCGTAATGAGCAGTTCTTC. Variable domain in full (rest from reference TRBV30 and TRBJ2-1): SQTIHQWPATLVQPVGSPLSLECTVEGTSNPNLYWYRQAAGRGLQLLFYSVGIGQISSEVPQNLSASRPQDRQFILSSKKLLLSDSGFYLCAWSVLAGGRNEQFFGPGTRLTVL.

There are a few counts of this clone. The gene calls are TRBV30 and TRBJ1-4; D remains unclear. The CDR3 has 11 amino acids. V was cut by 3 bases and J by 4 bases, with 3 bases left in between. Germline CDR1 and CDR2: GTSNPN and SVGIG (reference sequence). The CDR3 DNA is TGTGCCTGGAGCGGTAATGAAAAACTGTTTTTT. Amino acids: CAWSGNEKLFF. Complete variable domain (other parts from reference TRBV30 and TRBJ1-4): SQTIHQWPATLVQPVGSPLSLECTVEGTSNPNLYWYRQAAGRGLQLLFYSVGIGQISSEVPQNLSASRPQDRQFILSSKKLLLSDSGFYLCAWSGNEKLFFGSGTQLSVL.

The chain combines TRBV9 with TRBJ1-3; tentative D call: TRBD1 (5 bases). The germline CDR1 and CDR2 sequences are SGDLS and YYNGEE. Trimming shortened V by 2 bases and J by 4 bases, and 13 bases separated the two germline ends. CDR3 length: 15 residues. The CDR3 sequence: CASSVGAGVGNTIYF. The DNA for the CDR3 is TGTGCCAGCAGCGTTGGAGCGGGGGTAGGAAACACCATATATTTT.

The chain has TRBV13 and TRBJ2-6; D may be TRBD1 (6 bases). Germline V gives CDR1 PRHDT, CDR2 FYEKMQ (reference sequence). With 5 bases removed from V and 4 bases from J, the gap between germline ends came to 15 bases. The CDR3 is 16 residues long. CDR3 sequence: CASSQGKGSGANVLTF. CDR3 DNA sequence: TGTGCCAGCAGCCAGGGGAAGGGGTCAGGGGCCAACGTCCTGACTTTC. Full variable domain (outside the CDR3, taken from reference TRBV13 and TRBJ2-6): AAGVIQSPRHLIKEKRETATLKCYPIPRHDTVYWYQQGPGQDPQFLISFYEKMQSDKGSIPDRFSAQQFSDYHSELNMSSLELGDSALYFCASSQGKGSGANVLTFGAGSRLTVL.

The chain is built from TRBV30 and TRBJ2-3; D perhaps matches TRBD2 (6 bases). The germline V gene has CDR1 GTSNPN and CDR2 SVGIG (reference sequence). V lost 4 bases, J lost 2 bases, and 22 bases lay in between. This CDR3 is built from 17 residues. CDR3 amino acids: CAWNGHQVAETTDTQYF. CDR3 coding DNA: TGTGCCTGGAATGGACACCAGGTAGCGGAGACCACAGATACGCAGTATTTT.

V usage is TRBV29-1 and J usage is TRBJ1-5; tentatively, D is TRBD1 (5 bases). Trimming took 4 bases from V and 6 from J, leaving 13 bases between them. CDR3 size: 13 residues. Per germline, CDR1 SQVTM and CDR2 ANQGSEA. CDR3 DNA: TGCAGCGTTGGGGGGGGTTTAACTCAGCCCCAGCATTTT. It encodes CSVGGGLTQPQHF.

The CDR3 DNA reads TGCGCCAGCAGTCAATTCCACAGGGGGAGCTTTGGGGAAGAAGCTTTCTTT. It codes for CASSQFHRGSFGEEAFF. The rearrangement links TRBV23-1 to TRBJ1-1; 8 nucleotides align to TRBD1. TRBV23-1 is treated as an ORF (open reading frame) with a function not yet certain. This CDR3 has 17 amino acids. J lost 8 bases, V lost 1 base, and 15 bases had no gene match.

The chain couples TRBV7-8 to TRBJ2-6; 8 bases map to TRBD1. Germline V gene sequence: CDR1 SGHVS, CDR2 FQNEAQ. The CDR3 is made up of 16 amino acids. Losses at the gene ends were 4 bases for V and 2 bases for J; bases not matched to a gene: 4. The CDR3 sequence is CASSSTGVAGANVLTF. CDR3 coding DNA: TGTGCCAGCAGCTCGACAGGGGTGGCTGGGGCCAACGTCCTGACTTTC.

This chain connects TRBV5-1 to TRBJ2-2; weak D call: TRBD1 (5 bases). Per the germline V gene, CDR1 is SGHRS and CDR2 is YFSETQ. This CDR3 spans 15 amino acids. Trimming took 4 bases from V and 4 from J, leaving 14 bases between them. In DNA form, the CDR3 reads TGCGCCAGCAGCCACAATACAGGAATCACCGGGGAGCTGTTTTTT. Translated, it gives CASSHNTGITGELFF.

The chain uses TRBV27 and TRBJ1-4, with 10 bases aligning to TRBD1. The V gene end was trimmed by 5 bases and the J gene end by 6 bases; junction bases not matched to a gene: 6. Looked up from germline, CDR1 is MNHEY and CDR2 is SMNVEV (reference sequence). The CDR3 length is 15 residues. The CDR3 reads CASSATGQGYEKLFF. The CDR3 region has the DNA TGTGCCAGCAGTGCCACGGGACAGGGGTATGAAAAACTGTTTTTT.

V and J are TRBV15 and TRBJ2-2; 10 bases match TRBD2. The J segment lost 8 bases and the V segment lost 5 bases, leaving 8 bases of the junction unmatched. This CDR3 has 15 amino acids. In germline, CDR1 is LNHNV, CDR2 YYDKDF (reference sequence). The CDR3 sequence is CATSGTSANGGELFF. CDR3 nucleotide sequence: TGTGCCACCAGCGGGACTAGCGCTAATGGGGGGGAGCTGTTTTTT.

The J gene is TRBJ1-1, the V gene TRBV29-1; D is perhaps TRBD1 (5 bases). V shed 3 bases and J shed 7 bases, with 12 bases lying between them. Germline V CDR1 and CDR2: SQVTM, ANQGSEA. This CDR3 spans 12 amino acids. The CDR3 nucleotides read TGCAGCGTTGATCGGGGAAGGGGTGAAGCTTTCTTT. It yields the protein CSVDRGRGEAFF.

The DNA for the CDR3 is TGTGCCAGCAGTGAATTCGCAGGGCAGCCACCCCTCCACTTT. It specifies CASSEFAGQPPLHF. The rearrangement links TRBV25-1 to TRBJ1-6, with a possible D match to TRBD1 (5 bases). CDR1 MGHDK and CDR2 SYGVNS come from the germline V gene. This CDR3 is 14 amino acids long. V lost 1 base and J 11 bases, leaving 12 bases between the germline ends.

This clone was seen a few times. This chain uses TRBV5-4 with TRBJ1-6, with 11 bases matching TRBD1. Trimming took 2 bases from V and 9 from J; bases not matched to a gene: 10. The CDR3 has 17 amino acids. Germline loops: CDR1 SGHNT, CDR2 YYREEE (reference sequence). The CDR3 DNA reads as TGTGCCAGCAGCTTTGGACAGGGGGCGACAATCGGTTCACCCCTCCACTTT. It specifies CASSFGQGATIGSPLHF.

In its sample, this clone was seen once. The chain uses TRBV10-2 and TRBJ2-2; 7 nucleotides line up with TRBD2. This CDR3 region has 17 residues. V was pared by 3 bases and J by 2 bases, with 9 bases of the junction left unmatched. Germline loops: CDR1 WSHSY, CDR2 SAAADI. CDR3 loop: CASSEQAGGINTGELFF. The CDR3 DNA reads TGCGCCAGCAGTGAACAGGCCGGGGGGATCAACACCGGGGAGCTGTTTTTT.

The chain recombines TRBV27 with TRBJ1-2; no clear D. Trimming removed 5 bases from V and 2 bases from J, with 9 bases in between. The CDR3 is 13 amino acids. CDR1 and CDR2 from the germline V gene are MNHEY and SMNVEV (reference sequence). The CDR3 bases are TGTGCCAGCAGTAAACACAAAAACTATGGCTACACCTTC. It is translated as CASSKHKNYGYTF.

This rearrangement joins TRBV11-2 to TRBJ2-1; TRBD1 matches at 8 bases. CDR3 length equals 15 residues. The germline CDR1 and CDR2 sequences are SGHAT and FQNNGV. Trimming removed 2 bases from V and 3 bases from J; junction bases left unmatched: 3. DNA for the CDR3: TGTGCCAGCAGCTTACAGGGGGCAATCTACAATGAGCAGTTCTTC. Translation gives CASSLQGAIYNEQFF. Variable domain in full (rest from reference TRBV11-2 and TRBJ2-1): EAGVAQSPRYKIIEKRQSVAFWCNPISGHATLYWYQQILGQGPKLLIQFQNNGVVDDSQLPKDRFSAERLKGVDSTLKIQPAKLEDSAVYLCASSLQGAIYNEQFFGPGTRLTVL.